These 4 T cell receptor beta chains originate from one sample sequenced in a study of T cells in Graves' hyperthyroidism and ophthalmopathy. Amplification yielded TCR beta CDR3 regions, with RNA transcripts as the source. With the HTBI primer set, the TCR CDR3 went through a first round of RT-PCR. MiXCR, applied by TCRdb to the multiplex PCR reads, yields one record per CDR3 protein. The table lists hundreds of thousands of distinct CDR3 sequences, approximately 18% of them singletons. Sequencing was performed on blood. These receptors came from a woman aged 45-65 years with Graves' hyperthyroidism that later progressed to Graves' ophthalmopathy.

The chain is built from TRBV6-4 and TRBJ1-1; perhaps TRBD1 as D (5 bases). CDR1 MRHNA and CDR2 SNTAGT come from the germline V gene. Trimming cost V 3 bases and J 6 bases, with 14 bases left between them. There are 14 residues in the CDR3. In DNA form, the CDR3 reads TGTGCCAGCAGTGATCGGGGGAGGTCCTCTGAAGCTTTCTTT. Residues: CASSDRGRSSEAFF.

This clonotype was counted ten times or more. The DNA of the CDR3 is TGCAGTGCGAGGACTAGCGGGGACTGGGGAGAGACCCAGTACTTC. Its protein is CSARTSGDWGETQYF. The rearrangement joins TRBV20-1 to TRBJ2-5; 12 bases align to TRBD2. Germline CDR1 is DFQATT and CDR2 is SNEGSKA (reference sequence). Trimming cost V 6 bases and J 4 bases; bases outside gene matches: 9. The CDR3 has 15 amino acids.

The chain joins TRBV6-2 or TRBV6-3 to TRBJ2-7; possibly TRBD1 for D (5 bases). This CDR3 comprises 15 residues. Germline V gene sequence: CDR1 MNHEY, CDR2 SVGEGT. The germline V and J ends were trimmed by 5 bases and 3 bases, with 17 bases remaining between them. CDR3 DNA sequence: TGTGCCAGCAGTCCTACGGGCAGGGAAGGCTACGAGCAGTACTTC. Amino acid sequence: CASSPTGREGYEQYF.

The CDR3: CASSIEGGGTGELFF. In DNA form, the CDR3 reads TGTGCCAGTAGTATCGAAGGGGGCGGGACCGGGGAGCTGTTTTTT. The chain combines TRBV19 with TRBJ2-2, with 7 bases lining up with TRBD1. The CDR3 totals 15 residues. Looked up from germline, CDR1 is LNHDA and CDR2 is SQIVND (reference sequence). The trim removed 3 bases at V and 5 bases at J, leaving 6 bases unmatched. The whole variable domain, remainder taken from reference TRBV19 and TRBJ2-2, is DGGITQSPKYLFRKEGQNVTLSCEQNLNHDAMYWYRQDPGQGLRLIYYSQIVNDFQKGDIAEGYSVSREKKESFPLTVTSAQKNPTAFYLCASSIEGGGTGELFFGEGSRLTVL.